A selection of T cell receptor beta chains follows, all from one sample in a study of cytomegalovirus exposure and HLA in healthy donors. TCRdb's copy holds only in-frame clones and misses some; the assay was immunoSEQ multiplex PCR. The data contain about 190,000 clones, approximately 88% of them singletons. The material sequenced was PBMCs. The origin of the receptors is a woman in her fifties or sixties in good health and CMV-seropositive. The CDR3 runs from the conserved cysteine through the conserved F or W. The D gene is left open where the match is weak. For some rows the clone size is stated as once, few or many, or as a class when expanded; others skip it.

d_gene: TRBD1; j_gene: TRBJ1-3; abundance: -; v_gene: TRBV18; CDR3nt: TGTGCCAGCTCAGAGGGACAGAGAGGAAACACCATATATTTT; CDR3aa: CASSEGQRGNTIYF
d_gene: TRBD1; j_gene: TRBJ1-5; abundance: -; v_gene: TRBV7-2; CDR3nt: TGTGCCAGCAGCTGGCGAGGACAGGGGTCTCATCAGCCCCAGCATTTT; CDR3aa: CASSWRGQGSHQPQHF
d_gene: TRBD1; j_gene: TRBJ2-7; abundance: -; v_gene: TRBV19; CDR3nt: TGTGCCAGTAGTGTGAAGACAGGGCCCCGGAGGTACGAGCAGTACTTC; CDR3aa: CASSVKTGPRRYEQYF
d_gene: TRBD1; j_gene: TRBJ1-5; abundance: -; v_gene: TRBV28; CDR3nt: TGTGCCAGCAGCCCCACCCGGGACAGGGGGCCGCATGGTCAGCCCCAGCATTTT; CDR3aa: CASSPTRDRGPHGQPQHF
d_gene: -; j_gene: TRBJ1-1; abundance: once; v_gene: TRBV7-3; CDR3nt: TGTGCCAGCAGCGGGAGGGTTTCGGTTAACACTGAAGCTTTCTTT; CDR3aa: CASSGRVSVNTEAFF
d_gene: TRBD2; j_gene: TRBJ2-5; abundance: -; v_gene: TRBV11-2; CDR3nt: TGTGCCAGCAGCCTTCTAGCGGGGTGGCAAGAGACCCAGTACTTC; CDR3aa: CASSLLAGWQETQYF
d_gene: TRBD2; j_gene: TRBJ2-3; abundance: -; v_gene: TRBV7-3; CDR3nt: TGTGCCAGCAGCTTAACGGGCGGGGGTTCCACAGATACGCAGTATTTT; CDR3aa: CASSLTGGGSTDTQYF
d_gene: TRBD1; j_gene: TRBJ1-2; abundance: -; v_gene: TRBV30; CDR3nt: TGTGCCTGGGGAGGACAGGGAACAACCTATGGCTACACCTTC; CDR3aa: CAWGGQGTTYGYTF
d_gene: -; j_gene: TRBJ2-1; abundance: -; v_gene: TRBV28; CDR3nt: TGTGCCAGCAGTTTATCTGGGGCAGGGTTCTTAAATGAGCAGTTCTTC; CDR3aa: CASSLSGAGFLNEQFF
d_gene: TRBD2; j_gene: TRBJ2-3; abundance: -; v_gene: TRBV2; CDR3nt: TGTGCCAGCAGATGGACTAGCGGGCTGGCGGCAGATACGCAGTATTTT; CDR3aa: CASRWTSGLAADTQYF
d_gene: -; j_gene: TRBJ1-1; abundance: -; v_gene: TRBV27; CDR3nt: TGTGCCAGCAGTGGGACGAGTGGCGGGGCCACTGAAGCTTTCTTT; CDR3aa: CASSGTSGGATEAFF
d_gene: -; j_gene: TRBJ2-7; abundance: few; v_gene: TRBV7-8; CDR3nt: TGTGCCAGCAGCCCGGGTCCGGGGGAGCAGTACTTC; CDR3aa: CASSPGPGEQYF
d_gene: -; j_gene: TRBJ2-2; abundance: once; v_gene: TRBV12-5; CDR3nt: TGTGCTAGTGGTTTGGGGTCGAGGACAGCGAACACCGGGGAGCTGTTTTTT; CDR3aa: CASGLGSRTANTGELFF
d_gene: TRBD1; j_gene: TRBJ2-3; abundance: few; v_gene: TRBV7-3; CDR3nt: TGTGCCAGCAGCCCAGGGGGAGATACGCAGTATTTT; CDR3aa: CASSPGGDTQYF
d_gene: -; j_gene: TRBJ1-2; abundance: few; v_gene: TRBV5-6; CDR3nt: TGTGCCAGCAGCTTGGCCCCGGGGAACTATGGCTACACCTTC; CDR3aa: CASSLAPGNYGYTF
d_gene: TRBD2; j_gene: TRBJ2-2; abundance: -; v_gene: TRBV29-1; CDR3nt: TGCAGCGTTGAAGTCGGCGGGGGGGCAGCTGGCGGGGAGCTGTTTTTT; CDR3aa: CSVEVGGGAAGGELFF
d_gene: TRBD2; j_gene: TRBJ2-5; abundance: -; v_gene: TRBV7-2; CDR3nt: TGTGCCAGCAGCTTAGGGCTAGCGGGGGGAGAGACCCAGTACTTC; CDR3aa: CASSLGLAGGETQYF
d_gene: -; j_gene: TRBJ2-3; abundance: few; v_gene: TRBV27; CDR3nt: TGTGCCAGCAGTCCCCCTCTACCTAGCACAGATACGCAGTATTTT; CDR3aa: CASSPPLPSTDTQYF
d_gene: -; j_gene: TRBJ2-1; abundance: -; v_gene: TRBV5-4; CDR3nt: TGTGCCAGCAGCTTGGGGCTGGGGCAGATACGTACCAATGAGCAGTTCTTC; CDR3aa: CASSLGLGQIRTNEQFF
d_gene: TRBD1; j_gene: TRBJ1-2; abundance: -; v_gene: TRBV7-9; CDR3nt: TGTGCCAGCAGCTCGATCTCGACAGGGAGCCACTTAGCCTATGATTTC; CDR3aa: CASSSISTGSHLAYDF
d_gene: TRBD1; j_gene: TRBJ2-1; abundance: -; v_gene: TRBV9; CDR3nt: TGTGCCAGCAGCAAGGACAGGGTAACCTACAATGAGCAGTTCTTC; CDR3aa: CASSKDRVTYNEQFF
d_gene: -; j_gene: TRBJ1-2; abundance: -; v_gene: TRBV21-1; CDR3nt: TGTGCCAACCCCTACAGGAGCCTGTTGGGCTACACCTTC; CDR3aa: CANPYRSLLGYTF
d_gene: TRBD2; j_gene: TRBJ2-2; abundance: -; v_gene: TRBV27; CDR3nt: TGTGCCAGCAGTTCTGGGAGGGGAGCGAACACCGGGGAGCTGTTTTTT; CDR3aa: CASSSGRGANTGELFF
d_gene: -; j_gene: TRBJ2-7; abundance: -; v_gene: TRBV7-3; CDR3nt: TGTGCCAGCAGCTTACGGGTGACCTACGAGCAGTACTTC; CDR3aa: CASSLRVTYEQYF
d_gene: -; j_gene: TRBJ2-3; abundance: -; v_gene: TRBV29-1; CDR3nt: TGCAGCGGCGATACGGGGTTCACAGATACGCAGTATTTT; CDR3aa: CSGDTGFTDTQYF
d_gene: -; j_gene: TRBJ2-1; abundance: -; v_gene: TRBV6-9; CDR3nt: TGTGCCAGCAGTTATCAGGGGATGGTACGGAATGAGCAGTTCTTC; CDR3aa: CASSYQGMVRNEQFF
d_gene: TRBD1; j_gene: TRBJ2-1; abundance: few; v_gene: TRBV7-9; CDR3nt: TGTGCCAGCAGCTTCGCCGGGACAGGCTACAATGAGCAGTTCTTC; CDR3aa: CASSFAGTGYNEQFF
d_gene: -; j_gene: TRBJ2-3; abundance: -; v_gene: TRBV6-1; CDR3nt: TGTGCCAGCGCTCGGGACACAGATACGCAGTATTTT; CDR3aa: CASARDTDTQYF
d_gene: TRBD1; j_gene: TRBJ1-2; abundance: -; v_gene: TRBV29-1; CDR3nt: TGCAGCGGACAGGGAGTGGATGGCTACACCTTC; CDR3aa: CSGQGVDGYTF
d_gene: -; j_gene: TRBJ2-5; abundance: few; v_gene: TRBV19; CDR3nt: TGTGCCAGTAGTCCTGGTTTCGAGGGAATTACCCAAGAGACCCAGTACTTC; CDR3aa: CASSPGFEGITQETQYF
d_gene: TRBD1; j_gene: TRBJ1-4; abundance: -; v_gene: TRBV7-8; CDR3nt: TGTGCCAGCAGCTTAGGTCCGGGACAGGGACTAAAAAAACTGTTTTTT; CDR3aa: CASSLGPGQGLKKLFF
d_gene: TRBD1; j_gene: TRBJ1-4; abundance: -; v_gene: TRBV7-9; CDR3nt: TGTGCCAGCAGCCCTATGGGGCAGGGGGGTGAAAAACTGTTTTTT; CDR3aa: CASSPMGQGGEKLFF
d_gene: -; j_gene: TRBJ2-5; abundance: -; v_gene: TRBV19; CDR3nt: TGTGCCAGTAGTGGACAGAGGGGCGCCGGAAGAGAGACCCAGTACTTC; CDR3aa: CASSGQRGAGRETQYF
d_gene: -; j_gene: TRBJ2-4; abundance: -; v_gene: TRBV28; CDR3nt: TGTGCCAGCAGGACAGGCCTAGCCAAAAACATTCAGTACTTC; CDR3aa: CASRTGLAKNIQYF
d_gene: -; j_gene: TRBJ1-6; abundance: -; v_gene: TRBV11-2; CDR3nt: TGTGCCAGCAGCTCACGACAGGTTAAGAATTCACCCCTCCACTTT; CDR3aa: CASSSRQVKNSPLHF
d_gene: TRBD2; j_gene: TRBJ2-5; abundance: once; v_gene: TRBV5-1; CDR3nt: TGCGCCAGCAGCTTGGCCGGGACTAGCGGCCAAGAGACCCAGTACTTC; CDR3aa: CASSLAGTSGQETQYF
d_gene: -; j_gene: TRBJ1-2; abundance: -; v_gene: TRBV27; CDR3nt: TGTGCCAGCAGTTTATCGACACATTATGGCTACACCTTC; CDR3aa: CASSLSTHYGYTF
d_gene: TRBD2; j_gene: TRBJ2-7; abundance: -; v_gene: TRBV6-5; CDR3nt: TGTGCCAGTACCTCCGGGGGGGCCCCCTACGAGCAGTACTTC; CDR3aa: CASTSGGAPYEQYF
d_gene: -; j_gene: TRBJ1-6; abundance: -; v_gene: TRBV2; CDR3nt: TGTGCCAGCAATCCTAACTTACCTAATTCACCCCTCCACTTT; CDR3aa: CASNPNLPNSPLHF
d_gene: TRBD2; j_gene: TRBJ2-1; abundance: -; v_gene: TRBV2; CDR3nt: TGTGCCAGCAGTGGTGGGACTAGCGGGGGGAGGGAGCAGTTCTTC; CDR3aa: CASSGGTSGGREQFF
d_gene: -; j_gene: TRBJ2-2; abundance: -; v_gene: TRBV27; CDR3nt: TGTGCCAGCACCCTGCAGGGTACCGGGGAGCTGTTTTTT; CDR3aa: CASTLQGTGELFF
d_gene: TRBD2; j_gene: TRBJ2-5; abundance: -; v_gene: TRBV2; CDR3nt: TGTGCCAGCAAAGGCGGGGGGGGAGAGACCCAGTACTTC; CDR3aa: CASKGGGGETQYF
d_gene: TRBD1; j_gene: TRBJ1-3; abundance: once; v_gene: TRBV18; CDR3nt: TGTGCCAGCTCACCTCCGGGACAGACTATTTCCTCTGGAAACACCATATATTTT; CDR3aa: CASSPPGQTISSGNTIYF
d_gene: -; j_gene: TRBJ2-5; abundance: once; v_gene: TRBV4-2; CDR3nt: TGTGCCAGCAGCCAAGAGAACAGGGAGGAGACCCAGTACTTC; CDR3aa: CASSQENREETQYF
d_gene: TRBD1; j_gene: TRBJ1-1; abundance: -; v_gene: TRBV19; CDR3nt: TGTGCCAGTAGTATAGGAACAGGGGCATTATCTTATACTGAAGCTTTTTTT; CDR3aa: CASSIGTGALSYTEAFF
d_gene: TRBD2; j_gene: TRBJ2-5; abundance: -; v_gene: TRBV2; CDR3nt: TGTGCCAGCAATTACCTAGCGGGGGTAGAGACCCAGTACTTC; CDR3aa: CASNYLAGVETQYF
d_gene: TRBD1; j_gene: TRBJ2-3; abundance: -; v_gene: TRBV7-2; CDR3nt: TGTGCCAGCAGCCCGGGACAGGGGGCCTATACGCAGTATTTT; CDR3aa: CASSPGQGAYTQYF
d_gene: -; j_gene: TRBJ1-1; abundance: -; v_gene: TRBV7-9; CDR3nt: TGTGCCAGCAGCTTGTCCAGGGCCCGGCGGGGAAACACTGAAGCTTTCTTT; CDR3aa: CASSLSRARRGNTEAFF
d_gene: TRBD1; j_gene: TRBJ2-5; abundance: -; v_gene: TRBV5-1; CDR3nt: TGCGCCAGCAGCGGGGGGACAGGGAATTTACGAGAGACCCAGTACTTC; CDR3aa: CASSGGTGNLRETQYF
d_gene: -; j_gene: TRBJ1-1; abundance: -; v_gene: TRBV5-1; CDR3nt: TGCGCCAGCAGGCGGGGGAACACTGAAGCTTTCTTT; CDR3aa: CASRRGNTEAFF
d_gene: TRBD1; j_gene: TRBJ1-3; abundance: -; v_gene: TRBV9; CDR3nt: TGTGCCAGCAGCGTAGCGCCAGGGGGAGTTCCTGGAAACACCATATATTTT; CDR3aa: CASSVAPGGVPGNTIYF
d_gene: -; j_gene: TRBJ1-5; abundance: -; v_gene: TRBV6-5; CDR3nt: TGTGCCAGCTCAAAAATGGGGCCCGGCAATCAGCCCCAGCATTTT; CDR3aa: CASSKMGPGNQPQHF
d_gene: -; j_gene: TRBJ2-5; abundance: -; v_gene: TRBV29-1; CDR3nt: TGCAGCGTTGTGCCGGTCTCGACCCAGTACTTC; CDR3aa: CSVVPVSTQYF
d_gene: TRBD1; j_gene: TRBJ2-3; abundance: -; v_gene: TRBV9; CDR3nt: TGTGCCAGCACCCGAGACACAGGGGGTTCAGATACGCAGTATTTT; CDR3aa: CASTRDTGGSDTQYF
d_gene: -; j_gene: TRBJ1-1; abundance: -; v_gene: TRBV18; CDR3nt: TGTGCCAGCTCGAAATGGGGGCAGGGGCCGCACACTGAAGCTTTCTTT; CDR3aa: CASSKWGQGPHTEAFF
d_gene: -; j_gene: TRBJ1-1; abundance: -; v_gene: TRBV6-4; CDR3nt: TGTGCCAGCAGCTCCCTGCCAGGGGAAACTGAAGCTTTCTTT; CDR3aa: CASSSLPGETEAFF
d_gene: -; j_gene: TRBJ1-1; abundance: -; v_gene: TRBV6-6; CDR3nt: TGTGCCATCAGTGTGGCCGGACAGTTGAACACTGAAGCTTTCTTT; CDR3aa: CAISVAGQLNTEAFF
d_gene: TRBD2; j_gene: TRBJ2-1; abundance: few; v_gene: TRBV9; CDR3nt: TGTGCCAGCAGCGGCGGGGGGAGCTCCTACAATGAGCAGTTCTTC; CDR3aa: CASSGGGSSYNEQFF
d_gene: TRBD2; j_gene: TRBJ2-3; abundance: -; v_gene: TRBV11-2; CDR3nt: TGTGCCAGCAGCTTCTTAGCGGGGGGGCTCACAGATACGCAGTATTTT; CDR3aa: CASSFLAGGLTDTQYF
d_gene: -; j_gene: TRBJ2-1; abundance: -; v_gene: TRBV2; CDR3nt: TGTGCCAGCAGAAGTCAGGGGAAGTACAATGAGCAGTTCTTC; CDR3aa: CASRSQGKYNEQFF